The clone carrying this T cell receptor beta chain was seen a few times. This sample is drawn from a study of graft-versus-host responses after intestinal transplantation. TCRdb keeps only in-frame clones here, not all; method: immunoSEQ multiplex PCR. The table has tens of thousands of clones, approximately 91% seen once. The CDR3 spans 14 residues. Losses at the gene ends were 4 bases for V and 7 bases for J; bases not matched to a gene: 7. Germline CDR1 is SEHNR and CDR2 is FQNEAQ (reference sequence). To release intraepithelial and lamina propria lymphocytes, the graft tissue was processed. Sequencing was performed on ileum tissue, taken 350 to 400 days after transplant. The receptor was derived from a human patient who received an intestinal transplant, so some T cells may come from the graft donor. The chain recombines TRBV7-9 with TRBJ2-3; 8 positions match TRBD2. This CDR3 reads CASSYSGGQNTQYF. DNA of the CDR3: TGTGCCAGCAGCTATTCGGGGGGGCAGAATACGCAGTATTTT.